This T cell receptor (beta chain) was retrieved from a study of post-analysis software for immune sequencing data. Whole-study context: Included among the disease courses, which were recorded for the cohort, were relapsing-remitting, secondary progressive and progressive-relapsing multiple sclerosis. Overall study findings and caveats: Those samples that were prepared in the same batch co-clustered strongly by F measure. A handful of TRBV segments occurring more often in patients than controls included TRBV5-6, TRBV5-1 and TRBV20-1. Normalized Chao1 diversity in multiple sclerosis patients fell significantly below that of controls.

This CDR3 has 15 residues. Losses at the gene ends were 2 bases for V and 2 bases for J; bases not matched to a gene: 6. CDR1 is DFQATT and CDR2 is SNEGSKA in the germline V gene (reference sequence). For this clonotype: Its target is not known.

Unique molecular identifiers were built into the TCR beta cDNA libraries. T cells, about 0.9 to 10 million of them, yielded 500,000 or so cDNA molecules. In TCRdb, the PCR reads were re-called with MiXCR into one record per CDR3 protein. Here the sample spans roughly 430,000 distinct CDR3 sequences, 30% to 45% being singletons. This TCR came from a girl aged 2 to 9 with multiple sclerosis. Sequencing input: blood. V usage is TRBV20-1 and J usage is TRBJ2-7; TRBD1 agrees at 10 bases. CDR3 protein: CSARFPGTGAYEQYF. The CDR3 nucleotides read TGCAGTGCTAGATTCCCCGGGACAGGGGCCTACGAGCAGTACTTC.